Listed here are 4 T cell receptor beta chains from one sample, sequenced in a study of blood T cells in healthy people across ages. With a J-beta primer mix and a sample-barcoded 5' primer, a second PCR ran about 7 to 12 cycles. TCRdb re-called the 5' RACE reads with MiXCR, one entry per CDR3 protein. The sample holds about 720,000 distinct CDR3 sequences, 22% seen once. The sample was blood. The receptors were sampled from an older man in good health.

There are a few counts of this clonotype. V usage is TRBV12-3 or TRBV12-4 and J usage is TRBJ1-1, with D maybe TRBD1 (6 bases). V was pared by 7 bases and J by 6 bases, with 12 bases between. This CDR3 contains 12 residues. In nucleotides, the CDR3 is TGTGCCAGCAATTCCAACAGGGCTGAAGCTTTCTTT. Encoded protein: CASNSNRAEAFF.

This clonotype occurred a few times. This rearrangement joins TRBV6-2 or TRBV6-3 to TRBJ2-1, with 7 bases matching TRBD2. This CDR3 is 13 amino acids long. From germline, CDR1 is MNHEY and CDR2 SVGEGT. The V gene end was trimmed by 6 bases and the J gene end by 7 bases; junction bases not matched to a gene: 6. DNA of the CDR3: TGTGCCAGCAGGAAACTAGCGAGGAATGAGCAGTTCTTC. Protein: CASRKLARNEQFF.

J is TRBJ2-1 and V is TRBV25-1; tentatively, D is TRBD2 (6 bases). This CDR3 is built from 17 residues. Germline lookup yields CDR1 MGHDK and CDR2 SYGVNS. V dropped 4 bases and J dropped 2 bases, with 18 bases sitting between them. The DNA for the CDR3 is TGTGCCAGCAGTGGCCTTGGGCTAGCGTACACCTACAATGAGCAGTTCTTC. Amino acid sequence: CASSGLGLAYTYNEQFF.

This clonotype has only a few counts. This chain connects TRBV7-9 to TRBJ2-2; a weak D match, TRBD1 (5 bases). Trimming removed 4 bases from V and 3 bases from J, with 9 bases in between. CDR3 length equals 14 residues. Germline V CDR1 and CDR2: SEHNR, FQNEAQ (reference sequence). CDR3 in amino acids: CASSSAGYTGELFF. DNA of the CDR3: TGTGCCAGCAGCTCAGCAGGGTACACCGGGGAGCTGTTTTTT. The entire variable domain, with the rest obtained from reference TRBV7-9 and TRBJ2-2, is as follows: DTGVSQNPRHKITKRGQNVTFRCDPISEHNRLYWYRQTLGQGPEFLTYFQNEAQLEKSRLLSDRFSAERPKGSFSTLEIQRTEQGDSAMYLCASSSAGYTGELFFGEGSRLTVL.